This T cell receptor (beta chain) emerged from a study of T-cell memory formation after mild COVID-19. Whole-study results and caveats: Pre-infection memory contained some responding clones, which suggested that cross-reactive memory had joined. Whether day 37 second-wave clones are SARS-CoV-2-specific was not confirmed. Balance between CD4 and CD8 was seen in clones contracting day 15 to 85, and a CD4+ lean was seen in later expanders.

This clonotype was found a few times. Its antigen is as yet unknown. cDNA libraries for TCR alpha and TCR beta, carrying sample barcodes and UMIs, came from 5'RACE with constant-segment primers. TCRdb ran MiXCR on the 5' RACE reads and lists one entry per CDR3 protein. The sample records roughly 150,000 distinct CDR3 sequences, approximately 13% being singletons. Trimming cost V 5 bases and J 3 bases; bases outside gene matches: 6. The germline CDR1 and CDR2 sequences are SGHAT and FQNNGV. The CDR3 has 14 amino acids. The clonotype comes from a man between 18 and 35 years old who had mild COVID-19 (a few samples of this study predate the infection). Cell type and time point are not known. Sequencing used PBMCs or a T cell subset sorted from them (not recorded which). The chain recombines TRBV11-2 with TRBJ1-2; 7 bases map to TRBD1. CDR3: CASSRNRGDYGYTF. CDR3 nucleotide sequence: TGTGCCAGCAGCAGAAACAGGGGCGACTATGGCTACACCTTC.